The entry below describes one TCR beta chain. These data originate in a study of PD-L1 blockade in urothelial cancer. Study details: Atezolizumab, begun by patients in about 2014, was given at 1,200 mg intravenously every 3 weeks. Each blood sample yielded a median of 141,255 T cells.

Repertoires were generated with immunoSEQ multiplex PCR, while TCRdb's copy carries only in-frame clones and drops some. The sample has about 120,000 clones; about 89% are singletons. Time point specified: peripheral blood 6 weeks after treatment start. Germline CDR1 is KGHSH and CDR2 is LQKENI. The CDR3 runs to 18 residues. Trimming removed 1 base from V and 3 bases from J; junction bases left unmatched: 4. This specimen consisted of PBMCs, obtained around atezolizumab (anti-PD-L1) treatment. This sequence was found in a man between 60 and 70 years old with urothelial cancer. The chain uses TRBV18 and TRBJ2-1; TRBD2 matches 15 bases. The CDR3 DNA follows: TGTGCCAGCTCACCACGGACTAGCGGGGGGGTCGACTACAATGAGCAGTTCTTC. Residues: CASSPRTSGGVDYNEQFF.